Below are 32 T cell receptor beta chains sequenced from a single sample in a study of T cell responses to AZD1222 COVID-19 vaccine. Generated by immunoSEQ multiplex PCR, the TCRdb table keeps only in-frame clones and is missing some. The profile shows around 120,000 clones, around nine tenths of them singletons. This specimen was peripheral blood, taken on day 0 of AZD1222 vaccination. The receptors come from an adult in good health.

The V and J genes are TRBV7-2 and TRBJ1-2; the D is unclear. Trimming shortened V by 5 bases and J by 4 bases, and 20 bases separated the two germline ends. The CDR3 is 16 residues long. The V gene's germline CDR1 is SGHTA and CDR2 FQGNSA. The CDR3 region is CASSRPRGSGGYGYTF. DNA for the CDR3: TGTGCCAGCAGCCGCCCACGGGGTTCGGGCGGCTATGGCTACACCTTC.

The V gene is TRBV7-3, the J gene TRBJ2-2; D gene ambiguous. V was pared by 5 bases and J by 1 base, with 2 bases between. The length of the CDR3 is 12 residues. Germline CDR1 SGHTA, CDR2 FQGTGA. For the CDR3, the DNA is TGTGCCAGCAGCCTGAACACCGGGGAGCTGTTTTTT. Protein sequence: CASSLNTGELFF.

This clone was observed a single time. The chain carries TRBV19 and TRBJ2-1; TRBD2 matches at 7 bases. Germline trimming cut 4 bases from V and 4 bases from J; bases unmatched to any gene: 7. CDR3 length: 15 residues. Per the germline V gene, CDR1 is LNHDA and CDR2 is SQIVND (reference sequence). This CDR3 reads CASSTSGTIYNEQFF. CDR3 DNA: TGTGCCAGTAGTACCTCCGGGACTATTTACAATGAGCAGTTCTTC. Combining the CDR3 with reference TRBV19 and TRBJ2-1 gives the whole variable domain DGGITQSPKYLFRKEGQNVTLSCEQNLNHDAMYWYRQDPGQGLRLIYYSQIVNDFQKGDIAEGYSVSREKKESFPLTVTSAQKNPTAFYLCASSTSGTIYNEQFFGPGTRLTVL.

As to this clone: One junction end does not reproduce the germline sequence, and a read error may be involved. The chain carries TRBV19 and TRBJ1-4, with D uncertain. The CDR3 totals 11 residues. Germline V gene data show CDR1 as LNHDA and CDR2 as SQIVND (reference sequence). This CDR3 is CASRNTDALLF. The CDR3 DNA sequence: TGTGCCAGTAGAAACACCGACGCCCTGCTCTTT.

The chain recombines TRBV5-5 with TRBJ1-2, with 9 bases lining up with TRBD1. After removal of 2 bases from V and 8 bases from J, the junction contained 7 bases not matched to a gene. The CDR3 is 14 residues long. The germline CDR1 and CDR2 sequences are SGHKS and YYEKEE (reference sequence). The chain's CDR3 is CASSFGTGPNGYTF. The CDR3, as DNA: TGTGCCAGCAGCTTTGGGACAGGGCCTAACGGCTACACCTTC.

The chain employs TRBV24-1 and TRBJ2-1, with 8 bases aligning to TRBD1. J was trimmed by 8 bases and V by 10 bases; bases with no gene match: 6. Germline V gene sequence: CDR1 KGHDR, CDR2 SFDVKD. The length of the CDR3 is 12 residues. The CDR3: CATADRGDEQFF. CDR3 DNA: TGTGCCACTGCCGACAGGGGCGATGAGCAGTTCTTC.

On this clone itself: Because it lacks the conserved phenylalanine or tryptophan at the end, this CDR3 is likely a read error. It is unclear where the CDR3 begins or ends on the DNA, so no DNA is shown, and the CDR3 is as TCRdb lists it. The chain has TRBV12-3 or TRBV12-4 and TRBJ1-3; the table's D call of TRBD1 was not tested on the DNA. The CDR3 numbers 10 amino acids, ends counted. The CDR3 loop is CASSLRGRGL.

V and J are TRBV19 and TRBJ2-3; 9 nucleotides line up with TRBD2. This CDR3 has 16 residues. J was trimmed by 8 bases and V by 5 bases; bases with no gene match: 14. CDR1 and CDR2 from the germline V gene are LNHDA and SQIVND (reference sequence). The chain's CDR3 is CASSPPGLAGLGTQYF. The CDR3 DNA reads as TGTGCCAGTAGTCCCCCCGGGCTAGCGGGACTTGGTACGCAGTATTTT.

This chain connects TRBV27 to TRBJ1-5; 8 bases map to TRBD1. The CDR3 sequence is 14 residues long. Germline V gives CDR1 MNHEY, CDR2 SMNVEV (reference sequence). V trimming: 4 bases; J trimming: 3 bases; junction bases outside the gene matches: 2. CDR3 sequence (DNA): TGTGCCAGCAGTTCACAGGGGGACAATCAGCCCCAGCATTTT. It encodes CASSSQGDNQPQHF.

This chain links TRBV29-1 with TRBJ2-2, with D uncertain. Germline V CDR1 and CDR2: SQVTM, ANQGSEA. The V gene lost 3 bases and the J gene lost 4 bases, with 6 bases spanning the gap. There are 12 residues in the CDR3. The CDR3 DNA reads as TGCAGCGTTGATATCGGCACCGGGGAGCTGTTTTTT. Its protein is CSVDIGTGELFF.

This rearrangement joins TRBV2 to TRBJ2-7, with D possibly matching TRBD1 (6 bases). The CDR3 totals 13 residues. The V end was cut by 9 bases, the J end by 4 bases, with 16 bases between. Germline V gives CDR1 SNHLY, CDR2 FYNNEI. The CDR3 reads CARGDKGGYEQYF. In nucleotides, the CDR3 is TGTGCCAGGGGGGACAAGGGCGGTTACGAGCAGTACTTC.

The chain carries TRBV6-5 and TRBJ2-7, with D possibly being TRBD2 (5 bases). From germline, CDR1 is MNHEY and CDR2 SVGAGI. This CDR3 has 13 residues. Deletions cut 5 bases from V and 5 bases from J, with 13 bases between. The CDR3 nucleotides read TGTGCCAGCAGTCGGACTGTGGGCCACGAGCAGTACTTC. Translated, it gives CASSRTVGHEQYF.

The chain combines TRBV7-9 with TRBJ2-1; 9 nucleotides align to TRBD2. J was trimmed by 2 bases and V by 3 bases; bases with no gene match: 8. The CDR3 has 17 amino acids. CDR1 and CDR2 (germline): SEHNR, FQNEAQ (reference sequence). The CDR3 sequence: CASSFGGLAGTYNEQFF. The CDR3 coding sequence is TGTGCCAGCAGCTTCGGTGGGCTAGCGGGAACCTACAATGAGCAGTTCTTC.

The chain employs TRBV7-6 and TRBJ1-6; D possibly corresponds to TRBD1 (6 bases). CDR3 length equals 17 residues. V was pared by 3 bases and J by 10 bases, with 22 bases between. Germline V CDR1 and CDR2: SGHVS, FNYEAQ. The CDR3 loop is CASSFSGGGGVGSPLHF. CDR3 nucleotides: TGTGCCAGCAGCTTCTCCGGGGGCGGAGGGGTGGGATCACCCCTCCACTTT.

This clone was detected only once. This sequence joins TRBV19 and TRBJ1-2, with D maybe TRBD1 (6 bases). CDR3 size: 14 residues. Trimming left V 4 bases short and J 2 bases short, with 11 bases between. CDR1 and CDR2 from the germline V gene are LNHDA and SQIVND (reference sequence). Written as DNA, the CDR3 is TGTGCCAGTAGTACCAGGGGTGGGAACTATGGCTACACCTTC. Translation gives CASSTRGGNYGYTF.

This clone was detected once. This rearrangement joins TRBV3-1 (or the pseudogene TRBV3-2) to TRBJ2-7; 14 nucleotides agree with TRBD2. Looked up from germline, CDR1 is LGHDT and CDR2 is YNNKEL (reference sequence). The CDR3 covers 15 residues. Trimming removed 1 base from V and 4 bases from J; junction bases left unmatched: 0. CDR3 DNA: TGTGCCAGCAGCCAAGGGACTAGCGGGAGGTACGAGCAGTACTTC. This codes for CASSQGTSGRYEQYF.

DNA for the CDR3: TGTGCCAGCAGTTTGGCAGGTCTGAATGGCTACACCTTC. Amino acids: CASSLAGLNGYTF. V is TRBV27 and J is TRBJ1-2; D gene uncertain. The CDR3 loop spans 13 amino acids. With 3 bases removed from V and 6 bases from J, the gap between germline ends came to 11 bases. The germline gives CDR1 MNHEY, CDR2 SMNVEV (reference sequence).

This chain links TRBV11-3 with TRBJ2-3; 8 bases align to TRBD1. Germline V lookup: CDR1 SGHNT, CDR2 YENEEA. The CDR3 runs to 14 residues. Germline trimming cut 3 bases from V and 1 base from J; bases unmatched to any gene: 0. Written as DNA, the CDR3 is TGTGCCAGCAGCTTGACAGGGGGCACAGATACGCAGTATTTT. This codes for CASSLTGGTDTQYF. Complete variable domain (other parts from reference TRBV11-3 and TRBJ2-3): EAGVVQSPRYKIIEKKQPVAFWCNPISGHNTLYWYLQNLGQGPELLIRYENEEAVDDSQLPKDRFSAERLKGVDSTLKIQPAELGDSAVYLCASSLTGGTDTQYFGPGTRLTVL.

V and J are TRBV7-9 and TRBJ1-2; D gene unclear. Germline values: CDR1 SEHNR, CDR2 FQNEAQ (reference sequence). This CDR3 is 12 amino acids long. The V end lost 6 bases, the J end lost 7 bases, and 12 bases lay between the germline ends. CDR3 residues: CASSSLGSGYTF. CDR3 nucleotide sequence: TGTGCCAGCAGTTCCCTAGGTAGTGGCTACACCTTC.

The chain is built from TRBV15 and TRBJ2-3, with a tentative D call TRBD2 (6 bases). V was trimmed by 1 base and J by 3 bases, leaving 23 bases between them. CDR1 is LNHNV, CDR2 YYDKDF, per germline (reference sequence). The CDR3 totals 19 residues. The CDR3 DNA follows: TGTGCCACCAGCAGAGCGAAGGGCTTCCGGGACTGGCCAACAGATACGCAGTATTTT. Encoded protein: CATSRAKGFRDWPTDTQYF.

This clone occurred once. Other DNA sequences in this sample translate to the same CDR3. The rearrangement uses TRBV30 and TRBJ1-3, with D unresolved. V lost 0 bases to trimming and J lost 1 base, with 7 bases between them. This CDR3 contains 14 residues. Germline loops: CDR1 GTSNPN, CDR2 SVGIG (reference sequence). The CDR3 sequence: CAWSVRGSGNTIYF. In DNA form, the CDR3 reads TGTGCCTGGAGTGTCCGAGGGTCTGGAAACACCATATATTTT.

The genes are TRBV19 and TRBJ1-2; D remains ambiguous. CDR3 length: 12 residues. CDR1 LNHDA and CDR2 SQIVND come from the germline V gene (reference sequence). Between the trimmed V and J ends, which lost 5 bases and 6 bases, there was a span of 10 bases. The CDR3 nucleotides are TGTGCCAGTAGTTCCCCCTATGATGGCTACACCTTC. Its protein is CASSSPYDGYTF.

The chain carries TRBV28 and TRBJ1-1; D is unclear. Between the trimmed V and J ends, which lost 5 bases and 11 bases, there was a span of 21 bases. Germline CDR1 and CDR2: MDHEN and SYDVKM. The CDR3 runs to 14 residues. The CDR3 loop is CASSPSVGGASAFF. In nucleotides, the CDR3 is TGTGCCAGCAGTCCGAGTGTTGGAGGAGCATCGGCTTTCTTT.

The chain uses TRBV6-6 and TRBJ1-5, with TRBD1 identical over 7 bases. V was pared by 4 bases and J by 1 base, with 7 bases of the junction left unmatched. The germline V gene has CDR1 MNHNY and CDR2 SVGAGI (reference sequence). The CDR3 sequence is 16 residues long. This chain's CDR3 is CASSLLGGDSNQPQHF. CDR3 nucleotide sequence: TGTGCCAGCAGTTTATTAGGGGGCGACAGCAATCAGCCCCAGCATTTT.

This clone appeared a single time. The gene calls are TRBV9 and TRBJ1-2; D not resolved. Germline values: CDR1 SGDLS, CDR2 YYNGEE. The CDR3 has 16 amino acids. With 0 bases removed from V and 8 bases from J, the gap between germline ends came to 20 bases. The CDR3, as DNA: TGTGCCAGCAGCGTAGCGGGTCACACTGGCGGCGGGGGCTACACCTTC. The encoded protein is CASSVAGHTGGGGYTF.

This sequence joins TRBV12-3 or TRBV12-4 and TRBJ1-6; unclear D gene. The CDR3 covers 12 residues. V lost 0 bases, J lost 10 bases, and 4 bases lay in between. The CDR3 nucleotides are TGTGCCAGCAGTTTAGCGGGGTCACCCCTCCACTTT. It is translated as CASSLAGSPLHF.

This chain connects TRBV10-3 to TRBJ2-7; 8 bases fit TRBD1. The CDR3 contains 13 residues. Trimming took 8 bases from V and 7 from J; bases not matched to a gene: 10. Germline CDR1 is ENHRY and CDR2 is SYGVKD. CDR3 nucleotides: TGTGCCATCGTTCAGCAGGGGGCATGGGAGCAGTACTTC. Translating it yields CAIVQQGAWEQYF.

The genes are TRBV19 and TRBJ2-7, with unresolved D. Trimming left V 3 bases short and J 4 bases short, with 19 bases between. Germline V lookup: CDR1 LNHDA, CDR2 SQIVND (reference sequence). The CDR3 sequence is 16 residues long. CDR3 sequence (DNA): TGTGCCAGTAGTATTTCTTCGTCCACTGGCGCTTACGAGCAGTACTTC. This translates into CASSISSSTGAYEQYF.

The chain couples TRBV12-5 to TRBJ1-1; the D is unclear. The CDR3 covers 13 residues. The germline gives CDR1 LGHNT, CDR2 FRNRAP. V lost 1 base, J lost 4 bases, and 7 bases lay in between. The CDR3 loop reads CASGLDRITEAFF. The CDR3 bases are TGTGCTAGTGGTTTGGACAGAATCACTGAAGCTTTCTTT.

This clone was seen a handful of times. The rearrangement links TRBV5-5 to TRBJ1-2; D is unclear. The V and J ends lost 2 bases and 2 bases respectively, with 7 bases between them. This CDR3 comprises 13 residues. Germline assignment: CDR1 SGHKS and CDR2 YYEKEE (reference sequence). This chain's CDR3 is CASSLPGNYGYTF. The CDR3 coding sequence is TGTGCCAGCAGCTTACCCGGCAACTATGGCTACACCTTC. The variable domain in full, completed from reference TRBV5-5 and TRBJ1-2, reads DAGVTQSPTHLIKTRGQQVTLRCSPISGHKSVSWYQQVLGQGPQFIFQYYEKEERGRGNFPDRFSARQFPNYSSELNVNALLLGDSALYLCASSLPGNYGYTFGSGTRLTVV.

The chain carries TRBV4-1 and TRBJ1-2; 10 bases agree with TRBD1. The ends lost 1 base at V and 4 bases at J; junction bases unmatched: 6. The CDR3 runs 16 residues. Per germline, CDR1 MGHRA and CDR2 YSYEKL. In DNA, the CDR3 is TGCGCCAGCAGCCAAGCCGGGACAGGGGTAGGCTATGGCTACACCTTC. Amino acids: CASSQAGTGVGYGYTF.

The chain is built from TRBV2 and TRBJ2-1; TRBD1 is a possible D gene (5 bases). The germline V gene encodes CDR1 SNHLY and CDR2 FYNNEI. This CDR3 has 14 residues. V dropped 2 bases and J dropped 12 bases, with 17 bases sitting between them. DNA for the CDR3: TGTGCCAGCAGTGAATTGACAGCCCCCAGTGGGCAGTTCTTC. Its translation: CASSELTAPSGQFF.